This TCR beta chain emerged from a study of CD8+CD57+ T cells in acquired aplastic anemia. Points from the study as a whole: A set of approximately 29 CD8+ CDR3 sequences was shared between patients and controls, and these sequences appeared highly expressed in patients.

The length of the CDR3 is 16 residues. Germline CDR1 is ENHRY and CDR2 is SYGVKD. The template for TCR beta VDJ and CDR3 sequence profiling was genomic DNA. One entry per CDR3 protein results from TCRdb running MiXCR on the reads. The repertoire holds approximately 200,000 distinct CDR3 sequences, with almost 50% as singletons. Patients chosen for sequencing had shown CD8+CD57+ cell expansion by flow cytometry. Patients were therapy-naive when their blood was sampled. This clonotype was counted many times. Antigen specificity is unknown. An end of the junction does not agree with germline; a read error may underlie this.

Sequencing input: sorted CD4+, CD8+, or CD8+CD57+ T cells (not recorded which) from PBMCs. This TCR came from a human donor with aplastic anemia. The V gene is TRBV10-3, the J gene TRBJ1-6, with TRBD1 matching over 7 bases. The CDR3 spells CTISHGQELRDSPLHF. CDR3 in DNA: TGTACCATCAGCCACGGACAGGAGCTGAGAGATTCACCCCTCCACTTT.